The 5 T cell receptor beta chains listed next were all sequenced from one sample in a study of response to subunit inactivated influenza vaccine. A single record per CDR3 protein comes from TCRdb applying MiXCR to the RT-PCR reads. Found here are hundreds of thousands of distinct CDR3 sequences, over 9.5% of them singletons; the top ten hold 10%. The specimen was PBMCs from blood, collected on the day of vaccination. The receptors were gathered from a man aged 50 to 60 who received an inactivated influenza vaccine.

This clonotype occurred a few times. V gene TRBV6-5 combines with J gene TRBJ2-7; 10 bases are shared with TRBD1. The V segment lost 3 bases and the J segment 3 bases; nucleotides outside the gene matches: 5. The CDR3 is made up of 15 amino acids. Germline V gene lookup returns CDR1 MNHEY and CDR2 SVGAGI. The CDR3 DNA sequence: TGTGCCAGCAGTTATGAACGGGACAGGGGCTACGAGCAGTACTTC. It translates to CASSYERDRGYEQYF.

The chain links TRBV10-2 to TRBJ2-1; 7 bases fit TRBD2. Germline V gives CDR1 WSHSY, CDR2 SAAADI. This CDR3 has 14 amino acids. Trimming took 2 bases from V and 6 from J; bases not matched to a gene: 4. CDR3 coding DNA: TGCGCCAGCAGTGAGGGGGGGGGATTCAATGAGCAGTTCTTC. Translation gives CASSEGGGFNEQFF.

This clonotype turned up a few times. This chain uses TRBV5-1 with TRBJ2-5; D is possibly TRBD2 (5 bases). The germline gives CDR1 SGHRS, CDR2 YFSETQ. The V gene lost 7 bases and the J gene lost 2 bases, with 9 bases spanning the gap. The CDR3 contains 12 residues. Here the CDR3 reads CASGRTQETQYF. CDR3 nucleotides: TGCGCCAGCGGCAGGACTCAAGAGACCCAGTACTTC.

This clonotype was counted between two and nine times. V gene TRBV6-1 combines with J gene TRBJ2-3, with TRBD1 as a possible D gene (7 bases). Trimming left V 2 bases short and J 0 bases short, with 15 bases between. CDR1 and CDR2 from the germline V gene are MNHNS and SASEGT. The CDR3 spans 17 residues. The CDR3 loop reads CASSEFGGTASTDTQYF. The CDR3 DNA sequence: TGTGCCAGCAGTGAATTTGGGGGGACAGCCAGCACAGATACGCAGTATTTT.

J is TRBJ1-1 and V is TRBV11-2; TRBD1 might be the D (5 bases). V dropped 5 bases and J dropped 6 bases, with 16 bases sitting between them. Looked up from germline, CDR1 is SGHAT and CDR2 is FQNNGV. CDR3 length: 14 residues. The CDR3 DNA sequence: TGTGCCAGCAGCCAAGGACAAGTTTCCCCTGAAGCTTTCTTT. This translates into CASSQGQVSPEAFF. Full variable domain (rest looked up from reference TRBV11-2 and TRBJ1-1): EAGVAQSPRYKIIEKRQSVAFWCNPISGHATLYWYQQILGQGPKLLIQFQNNGVVDDSQLPKDRFSAERLKGVDSTLKIQPAKLEDSAVYLCASSQGQVSPEAFFGQGTRLTVV.